This T cell receptor (beta chain) stems from a study of beta chain features in type 1 diabetes. Study at large: Healthy donors and patients showed comparable age, gender and cell yields.

The CDR3 spans 13 residues. The germline V gene encodes CDR1 MNHEY and CDR2 SMNVEV (reference sequence). Trimming left V 3 bases short and J 3 bases short, with 9 bases between. This clone has only one observation. Other DNA sequences in this sample translate to the same CDR3. Investigators reverse transcribed all isolated RNA, so they sequenced expressed TCRB transcripts. TCRdb's copy holds only in-frame clones and misses some; the assay was immunoSEQ multiplex PCR. The repertoire holds a few hundred thousand clones, roughly a tenth seen once, with over 1% in the top ten. This TCR derives from a man aged 18 to 29 in good health. Material: central memory CD4+ T cells from blood. V usage is TRBV27 and J usage is TRBJ2-7; D unresolved. DNA of the CDR3: TGTGCCAGCAGTTTGTGGCCGCACTACGAGCAGTACTTC. Protein sequence: CASSLWPHYEQYF.